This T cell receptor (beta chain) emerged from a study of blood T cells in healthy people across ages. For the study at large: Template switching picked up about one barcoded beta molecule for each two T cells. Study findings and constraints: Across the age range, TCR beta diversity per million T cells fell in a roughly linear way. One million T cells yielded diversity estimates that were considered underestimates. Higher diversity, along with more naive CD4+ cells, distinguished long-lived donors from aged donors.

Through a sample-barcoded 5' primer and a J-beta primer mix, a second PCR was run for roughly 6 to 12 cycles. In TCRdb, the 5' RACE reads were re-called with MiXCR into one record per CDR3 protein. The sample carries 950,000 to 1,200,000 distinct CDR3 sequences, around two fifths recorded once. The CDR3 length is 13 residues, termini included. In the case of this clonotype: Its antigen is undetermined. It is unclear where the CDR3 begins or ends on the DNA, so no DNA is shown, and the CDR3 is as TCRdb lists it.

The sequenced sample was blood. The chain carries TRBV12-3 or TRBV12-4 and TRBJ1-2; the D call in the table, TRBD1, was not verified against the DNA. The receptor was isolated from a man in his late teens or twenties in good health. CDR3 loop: CASSLAFGAGYTF.